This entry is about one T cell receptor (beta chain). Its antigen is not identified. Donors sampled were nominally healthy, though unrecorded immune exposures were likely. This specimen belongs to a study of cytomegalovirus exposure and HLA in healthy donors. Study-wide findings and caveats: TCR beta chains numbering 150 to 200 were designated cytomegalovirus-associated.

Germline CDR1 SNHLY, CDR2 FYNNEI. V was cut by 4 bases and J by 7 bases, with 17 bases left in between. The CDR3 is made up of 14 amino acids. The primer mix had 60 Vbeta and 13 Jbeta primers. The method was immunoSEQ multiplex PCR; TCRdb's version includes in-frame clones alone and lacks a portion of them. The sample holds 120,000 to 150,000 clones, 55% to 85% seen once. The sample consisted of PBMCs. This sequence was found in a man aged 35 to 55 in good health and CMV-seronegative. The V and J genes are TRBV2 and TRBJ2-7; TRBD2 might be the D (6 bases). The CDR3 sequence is CASSVFTGRDEQYF. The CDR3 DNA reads TGTGCCAGCAGTGTATTTACGGGGCGGGATGAGCAGTACTTC.